This TCR beta chain was sequenced for a study of blood T cell repertoires in COVID-19. Study-level background: COVID-19 samples from acute and convalescent phases originated in the United States, Italy and Spain. PBMCs, B-cell-depleted T cells, or T cells were the source of the cDNA or gDNA that made up the material.

As handled by the study authors: Amplification from reference gene primers served as the basis for estimated nucleated cell counts. Profiling relied on immunoSEQ multiplex PCR, and the TCRdb table lists in-frame clones only, not all of them. That table is the source of V, J and clone size, and D and trimming were worked out from the DNA. The repertoire holds 250,000 to 300,000 clones, with about nine tenths as singletons. V lost 5 bases and J lost 5; bases outside the gene matches: 8. Germline V gene sequence: CDR1 MNHEY, CDR2 SVGAGI. This CDR3 has 14 residues. This clonotype originated in a woman aged 45-65 years who had recovered from COVID-19. This rearrangement joins TRBV6-5 to TRBJ1-2; 7 bases map to TRBD1. Material: peripheral blood. The DNA for the CDR3 is TGTGCCAGCAGTCTCGCCGGGACAGCGTATGGCTACACCTTC. This gives the protein CASSLAGTAYGYTF.